This T cell receptor (beta chain) was found in a study of blood T cell repertoires in COVID-19. Across 20 to 25 US areas, participants ranged in age from about 18 to 90 years. How the authors handled the data: Reference gene primer amplification gave estimated nucleated cell counts. Assay used: immunoSEQ multiplex PCR; TCRdb lists only in-frame clones, some missing. V and J calls and clone size are copied from that table; D and trimming were computed from the DNA. The sample has approximately 250,000 clones, around 88% seen once. The CDR3 has 13 amino acids. The ends were cut back, 5 bases at V and 8 bases at J, with 15 bases in the middle.

The receptor was isolated from a woman aged 40 to 50 with acute COVID-19. V and J are TRBV12-3 or TRBV12-4 and TRBJ1-2; tentative D call: TRBD1 (6 bases). Sequenced material: PBMCs or T cells enriched from blood (not recorded which). CDR3 nucleotides: TGTGCCAGCAGTGACCCGGACAGATTCGGCTACACCTTC. Protein: CASSDPDRFGYTF.